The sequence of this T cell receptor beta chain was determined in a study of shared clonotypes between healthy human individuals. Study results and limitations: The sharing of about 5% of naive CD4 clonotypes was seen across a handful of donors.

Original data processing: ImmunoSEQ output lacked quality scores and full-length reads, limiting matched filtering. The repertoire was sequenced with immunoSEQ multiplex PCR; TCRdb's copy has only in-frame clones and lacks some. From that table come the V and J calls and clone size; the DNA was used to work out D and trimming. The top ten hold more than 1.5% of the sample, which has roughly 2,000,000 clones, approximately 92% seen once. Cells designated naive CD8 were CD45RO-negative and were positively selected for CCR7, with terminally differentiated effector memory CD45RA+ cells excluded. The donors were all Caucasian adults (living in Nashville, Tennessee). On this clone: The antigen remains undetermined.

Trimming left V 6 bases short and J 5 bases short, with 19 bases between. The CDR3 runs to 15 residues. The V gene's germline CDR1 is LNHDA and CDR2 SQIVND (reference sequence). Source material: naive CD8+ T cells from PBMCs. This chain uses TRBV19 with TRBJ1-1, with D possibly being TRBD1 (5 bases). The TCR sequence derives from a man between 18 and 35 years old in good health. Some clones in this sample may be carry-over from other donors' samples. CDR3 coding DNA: TGTGCCAGTAGACCCACATTTAGGGGTTGGACTGAAGCTTTCTTT. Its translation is CASRPTFRGWTEAFF.